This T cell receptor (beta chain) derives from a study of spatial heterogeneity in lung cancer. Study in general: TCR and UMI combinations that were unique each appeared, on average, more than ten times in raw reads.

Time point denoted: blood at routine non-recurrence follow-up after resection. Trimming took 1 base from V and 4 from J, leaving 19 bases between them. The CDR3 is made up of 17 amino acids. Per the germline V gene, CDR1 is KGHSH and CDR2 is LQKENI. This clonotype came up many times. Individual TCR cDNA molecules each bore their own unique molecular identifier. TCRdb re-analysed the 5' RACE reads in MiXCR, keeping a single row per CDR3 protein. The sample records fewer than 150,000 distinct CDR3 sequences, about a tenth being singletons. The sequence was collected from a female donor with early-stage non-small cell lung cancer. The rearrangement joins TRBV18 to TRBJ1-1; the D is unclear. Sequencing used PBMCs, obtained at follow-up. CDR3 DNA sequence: TGTGCCAGCTCACCACAAATGAACAGCCGAGAGAGCACTGAAGCTTTCTTT. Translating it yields CASSPQMNSRESTEAFF.